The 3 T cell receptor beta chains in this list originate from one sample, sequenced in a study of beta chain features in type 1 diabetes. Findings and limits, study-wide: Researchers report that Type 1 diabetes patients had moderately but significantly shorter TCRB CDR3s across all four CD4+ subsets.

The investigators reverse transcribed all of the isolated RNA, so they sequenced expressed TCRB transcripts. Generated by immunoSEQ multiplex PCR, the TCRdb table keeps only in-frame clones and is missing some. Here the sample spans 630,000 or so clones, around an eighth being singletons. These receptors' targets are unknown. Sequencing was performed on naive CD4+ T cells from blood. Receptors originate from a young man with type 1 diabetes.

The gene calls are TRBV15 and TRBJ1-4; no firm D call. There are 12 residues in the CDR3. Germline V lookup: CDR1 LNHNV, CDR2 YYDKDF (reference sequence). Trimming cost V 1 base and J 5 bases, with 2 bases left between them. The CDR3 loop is CATSRANEKLFF. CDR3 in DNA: TGTGCCACCAGCAGAGCGAATGAAAAACTGTTTTTT.

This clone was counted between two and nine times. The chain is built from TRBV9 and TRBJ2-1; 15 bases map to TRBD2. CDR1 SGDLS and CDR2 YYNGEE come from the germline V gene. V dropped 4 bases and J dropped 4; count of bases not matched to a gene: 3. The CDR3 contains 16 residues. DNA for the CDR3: TGTGCCAGCAGCCGGACTAGCGGGAGGGTGTACAATGAGCAGTTCTTC. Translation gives CASSRTSGRVYNEQFF.

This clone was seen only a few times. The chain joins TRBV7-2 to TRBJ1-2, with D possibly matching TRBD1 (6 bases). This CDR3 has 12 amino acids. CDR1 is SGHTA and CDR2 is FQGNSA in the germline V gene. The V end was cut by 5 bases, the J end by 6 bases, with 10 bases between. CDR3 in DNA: TGTGCCAGCAGCCCGGACAGTAATGGCTACACCTTC. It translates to CASSPDSNGYTF.